Below are 14 T cell receptor beta chains sequenced from a single sample in a study of blood T cell repertoires in COVID-19. Repertoires were generated with immunoSEQ multiplex PCR, while TCRdb's copy carries only in-frame clones and drops some. The table includes about 210,000 clones, around 80% detected once. Sequencing input: peripheral blood. The receptor source for this set is an elderly woman with COVID-19, enrolled during active disease.

The sample holds one count of this clone. The chain joins TRBV18 to TRBJ2-7; 10 positions agree with TRBD2. This CDR3 has 15 residues. Trimming removed 2 bases from V and 0 bases from J; junction bases left unmatched: 1. The germline gives CDR1 KGHSH, CDR2 LQKENI. CDR3 loop: CASSPTSGDSYEQYV. In DNA form, the CDR3 reads TGTGCCAGCTCACCAACTAGCGGGGACTCCTACGAGCAGTACGTC.

The chain is built from TRBV6-5 and TRBJ2-7; D uncertain. V lost 6 bases and J 9 bases, leaving 18 bases between the germline ends. The CDR3 length is 13 residues. The germline V gene has CDR1 MNHEY and CDR2 SVGAGI. CDR3: CASSARREEPQYF. The CDR3 DNA is TGTGCCAGCAGCGCAAGGAGAGAGGAACCGCAGTACTTC.

The rearrangement joins TRBV7-9 to TRBJ2-1; 10 bases align to TRBD1. Germline V gene lookup returns CDR1 SEHNR and CDR2 FQNEAQ (reference sequence). Unmatched junction bases numbered 6, after V lost 0 bases and J lost 1 base. The CDR3 contains 18 residues. The CDR3 DNA is TGTGCCAGCAGCTTAGCGGGGACAGGGGTCCCATCCTACAATGAGCAGTTCTTC. Its translation is CASSLAGTGVPSYNEQFF. Full variable domain (missing parts from reference TRBV7-9 and TRBJ2-1): DTGVSQNPRHKITKRGQNVTFRCDPISEHNRLYWYRQTLGQGPEFLTYFQNEAQLEKSRLLSDRFSAERPKGSFSTLEIQRTEQGDSAMYLCASSLAGTGVPSYNEQFFGPGTRLTVL.

This chain joins TRBV19 and TRBJ1-3; possibly TRBD1 for D (5 bases). Germline V gene sequence: CDR1 LNHDA, CDR2 SQIVND (reference sequence). V was trimmed by 3 bases and J by 0 bases, leaving 6 bases between them. The CDR3 sequence is 14 residues long. For the CDR3, the DNA is TGTGCCAGTAGTATCGACAGCTCTGGAAACACCATATATTTT. Its translation is CASSIDSSGNTIYF.

This clone was found a few times. The J gene is TRBJ1-3, the V gene TRBV5-4; 7 nucleotides match TRBD1. In germline, CDR1 is SGHNT, CDR2 YYREEE (reference sequence). This CDR3 is built from 16 residues. The junction had 6 bases not matched to a gene; V was cut back by 0 bases and J by 3 bases. CDR3 sequence: CASSLEGAAFGNTIYF. The CDR3 DNA reads TGTGCCAGCAGCTTGGAGGGGGCGGCCTTTGGAAACACCATATATTTT.

The rearrangement links TRBV5-6 to TRBJ2-1, with TRBD2 matching 14 bases. CDR3 length: 19 amino acids. Germline assignment: CDR1 SGHDT and CDR2 YYEEEE. Losses at the gene ends were 8 bases for V and 0 bases for J; bases not matched to a gene: 13. The CDR3 sequence: CASPKGLAGESSSYNEQFF. CDR3 DNA sequence: TGTGCCAGTCCGAAGGGACTAGCGGGAGAGAGTTCCTCCTACAATGAGCAGTTCTTC. The full variable domain, with the rest looked up from reference TRBV5-6 and TRBJ2-1, is DAGVTQSPTHLIKTRGQQVTLRCSPKSGHDTVSWYQQALGQGPQFIFQYYEEEERQRGNFPDRFSGHQFPNYSSELNVNALLLGDSALYLCASPKGLAGESSSYNEQFFGPGTRLTVL.

V usage is TRBV28 and J usage is TRBJ1-2, with TRBD1 matching over 7 bases. The germline V gene encodes CDR1 MDHEN and CDR2 SYDVKM. The CDR3 has 14 residues. The V segment lost 4 bases and the J segment 2 bases; nucleotides outside the gene matches: 4. Here the CDR3 DNA reads TGTGCCAGCAGTTCGGGACAGAAGAACTATGGCTACACCTTC. As protein: CASSSGQKNYGYTF.

In its sample, this clone was seen many times. The gene calls are TRBV5-1 and TRBJ2-1, with 10 bases matching TRBD2. Looked up from germline, CDR1 is SGHRS and CDR2 is YFSETQ. Unmatched junction bases numbered 14, after V lost 3 bases and J lost 5 bases. The CDR3 consists of 18 residues. CDR3 DNA sequence: TGCGCCAGCAGCTCGCTAGCGGGGGTACGAACCCCCCACAATGAGCAGTTCTTC. Translation: CASSSLAGVRTPHNEQFF.

This clone was observed a few times. The genes are TRBV4-2 and TRBJ2-2, with TRBD1 matching over 12 bases. Germline assignment: CDR1 LGHNA and CDR2 YNFKEQ. V trimming: 1 base; J trimming: 5 bases; junction bases outside the gene matches: 5. This CDR3 is 17 amino acids long. CDR3 protein: CASSQGPGQGATGELFF. The DNA for the CDR3 is TGTGCCAGCAGCCAAGGGCCGGGACAGGGGGCAACCGGGGAGCTGTTTTTT.

The genes are TRBV5-1 and TRBJ1-2, with D possibly matching TRBD1 (5 bases). The V and J ends lost 4 bases and 4 bases respectively, with 11 bases between them. Germline V gives CDR1 SGHRS, CDR2 YFSETQ. The CDR3 has 13 residues. This CDR3 is CASSPDSPYGYTF. The CDR3 nucleotides are TGCGCCAGCAGCCCCGACAGCCCCTATGGCTACACCTTC.

The chain recombines TRBV7-2 with TRBJ2-3, with TRBD1 matching over 9 bases. V was clipped by 5 bases and J by 7 bases; unmatched bases: 10. CDR3 length equals 15 residues. Germline V CDR1 and CDR2: SGHTA, FQGNSA. The CDR3 reads CASSPGQGVTYTQYF. In DNA, the CDR3 is TGTGCCAGCAGCCCGGGACAGGGAGTCACCTATACGCAGTATTTT.

This chain joins TRBV10-3 and TRBJ2-2; 10 bases line up with TRBD2. CDR3 length: 14 residues. Germline loops: CDR1 ENHRY, CDR2 SYGVKD. With V trimmed by 8 bases and J by 7 bases, 7 bases remained unmatched. CDR3: CAIHSGGAVGELFF. The CDR3 bases are TGTGCCATCCACAGCGGGGGGGCTGTCGGGGAGCTGTTTTTT.

The V call is TRBV29-1, the J call TRBJ2-1; 9 positions match TRBD2. J lost 3 bases, V lost 8 bases, and 8 bases had no gene match. This CDR3 is built from 14 residues. CDR1 is SQVTM and CDR2 is ANQGSEA in the germline V gene. DNA of the CDR3: TGCAGCCTTAGTGGAGCGGGGGGCTACAATGAGCAGTTCTTC. Its translation: CSLSGAGGYNEQFF.

This chain connects TRBV2 to TRBJ2-1, with TRBD2 matching over 11 bases. J gave up 8 bases and V 10 bases, and 19 bases lay outside the gene matches. CDR1 and CDR2 from the germline V gene are SNHLY and FYNNEI. The CDR3 is 17 residues long. The chain's CDR3 is CAMNSGGDTLLGDEQFF. The CDR3 DNA is TGTGCCATGAATAGCGGGGGGGATACCCTACTTGGCGATGAGCAGTTCTTC.